This T cell receptor (beta chain) was recorded in a study of cytomegalovirus exposure and HLA in healthy donors. This PCR relied on a set of 60 Vbeta primers and 13 Jbeta primers. Sequencing used immunoSEQ multiplex PCR; TCRdb keeps in-frame clones, though not all of them. The sample consists of 130,000 to 150,000 clones, roughly 79% of them appearing once. The CDR3 runs to 14 residues. Germline V gene data show CDR1 as LNHDA and CDR2 as SQIVND (reference sequence). V dropped 7 bases and J dropped 0; count of bases not matched to a gene: 2. The source material was PBMCs. J is TRBJ2-7 and V is TRBV19; 11 bases are shared with TRBD2. This receptor was taken from a woman in her fifties or sixties in good health and CMV-seropositive. The CDR3 coding sequence is TGTGCCAGTAAAACTAGCGGGAGCTCCTACGAGCAGTACTTC. It encodes CASKTSGSSYEQYF.